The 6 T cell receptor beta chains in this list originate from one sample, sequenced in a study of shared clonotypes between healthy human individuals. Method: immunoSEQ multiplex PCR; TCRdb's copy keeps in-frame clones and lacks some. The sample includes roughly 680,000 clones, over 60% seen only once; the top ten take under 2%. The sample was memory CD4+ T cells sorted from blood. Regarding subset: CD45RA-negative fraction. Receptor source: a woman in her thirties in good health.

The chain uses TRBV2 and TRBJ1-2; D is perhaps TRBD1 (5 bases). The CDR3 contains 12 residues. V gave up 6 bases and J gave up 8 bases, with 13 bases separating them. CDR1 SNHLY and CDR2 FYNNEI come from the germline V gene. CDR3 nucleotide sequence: TGTGCCAGCAGACCGGGACGAGGGGGCTACACCTTC. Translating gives CASRPGRGGYTF.

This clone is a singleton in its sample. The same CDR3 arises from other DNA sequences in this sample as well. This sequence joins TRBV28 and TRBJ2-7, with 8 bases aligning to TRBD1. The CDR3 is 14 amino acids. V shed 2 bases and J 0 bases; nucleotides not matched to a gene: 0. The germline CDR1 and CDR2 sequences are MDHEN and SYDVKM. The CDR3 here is CASSLQGASYEQYF. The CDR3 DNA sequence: TGTGCCAGCAGTTTACAGGGGGCCTCCTACGAGCAGTACTTC.

The CDR3: CASSFVTSGKWGTDTQYF. The CDR3, as DNA: TGCGCCAGCAGCTTTGTTACTAGCGGGAAATGGGGGACAGATACGCAGTATTTT. The J gene is TRBJ2-3, the V gene TRBV5-1, with TRBD2 matching 10 bases. The CDR3 runs 18 residues. J lost 3 bases, V lost 2 bases, and 12 bases had no gene match. Germline loops: CDR1 SGHRS, CDR2 YFSETQ.

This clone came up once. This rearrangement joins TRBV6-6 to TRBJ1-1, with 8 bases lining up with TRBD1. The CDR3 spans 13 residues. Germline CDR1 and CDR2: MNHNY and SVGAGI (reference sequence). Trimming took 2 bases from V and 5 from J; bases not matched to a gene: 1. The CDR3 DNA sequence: TGTGCCAGCAGTTACGGGACAGGTACTGAAGCTTTCTTT. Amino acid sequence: CASSYGTGTEAFF.

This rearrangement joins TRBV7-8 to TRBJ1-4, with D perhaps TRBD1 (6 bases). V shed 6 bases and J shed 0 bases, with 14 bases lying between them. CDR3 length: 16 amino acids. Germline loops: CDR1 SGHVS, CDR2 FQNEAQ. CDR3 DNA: TGTGCCAGCAGAGCAATGAGGGGGGCAACTAATGAAAAACTGTTTTTT. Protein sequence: CASRAMRGATNEKLFF.

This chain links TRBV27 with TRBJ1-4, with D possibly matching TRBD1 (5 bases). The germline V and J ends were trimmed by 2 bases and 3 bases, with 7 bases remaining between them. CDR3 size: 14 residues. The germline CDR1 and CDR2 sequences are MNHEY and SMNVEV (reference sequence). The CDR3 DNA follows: TGTGCCAGCAGTTTAGGGGGGGCTAATGAAAAACTGTTTTTT. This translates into CASSLGGANEKLFF.